The rows below give T cell receptor beta chains drawn from one sample of a study of Graves' ophthalmopathy and Graves' hyperthyroidism. MiXCR was run by TCRdb on the multiplex PCR reads, yielding one entry per CDR3 protein. This table has 620,000 or so distinct CDR3 sequences, about 20% appearing once. The specimen was peripheral blood. These receptors were collected from a woman between 18 and 29 years old with stable Graves' hyperthyroidism. Some clones in this sample may be carry-over from other donors' samples. CDR3s include the opening cysteine and the closing phenylalanine or tryptophan. Fields, in order: J gene, D gene, CDR3 length, V gene, clone size, CDR3 DNA, CDR3 protein. D genes are given only for firm matches. Some rows mark clone size as missing; the rest say once, few, many or name a class of expanded clone.

TRBJ1-6	NA	14	TRBV20-1	many	TGCAGTGCTAGTGACAGCAGCTATAATTCACCCCTCCACTTT	CSASDSSYNSPLHF
TRBJ1-2	TRBD1	16	TRBV2	NA	TGTGCCAGCATATATCGGACAGGGATCCTCGACTATGGCTACACCTTC	CASIYRTGILDYGYTF
TRBJ2-7	NA	14	TRBV28	many	TGTGCCAGCAGTATAGGGGGTAGGACCTACGAGCAGTACTTC	CASSIGGRTYEQYF
TRBJ2-3	NA	15	TRBV15	once	TGTGCCACCAGCAGAGCCGGGTTAAACCCAGATACGCAGTATTTT	CATSRAGLNPDTQYF
TRBJ1-1	NA	13	TRBV11-3	NA	TGTGCCAGCAGCCAGCCTGGGCAGGATATGGCTTTCTTT	CASSQPGQDMAFF
TRBJ2-2	TRBD2	17	TRBV28	many	TGTGCCAGCAGTTTTTTAGGACTAGCGGGGAACACCGGGGAGCTGTTTTTT	CASSFLGLAGNTGELFF
TRBJ1-5	TRBD1	13	TRBV30	many	TGTGCCTGGAGTGTGACAGGGGGTCAGCCCCAGCATTTT	CAWSVTGGQPQHF
TRBJ2-7	TRBD1	15	TRBV19	NA	TGTGCCAGTAGTGGCGGGACAGGGGGTTCCTACGAGCAGTACTTC	CASSGGTGGSYEQYF
TRBJ1-5	NA	12	TRBV6-5	many	TGTGCCAGCACCCAGGGCGCATGGCCCCAGCATTTT	CASTQGAWPQHF
TRBJ1-2	NA	14	TRBV6-5	few	TGTGCCAGCAGTTCCGGGGCCACGGATGATGGCTACACCTTC	CASSSGATDDGYTF
TRBJ1-3	NA	12	TRBV2	many	TGTGCCAGCAGAGGGAATGGAAACACCATATATTTT	CASRGNGNTIYF
TRBJ1-1	NA	14	TRBV7-9	NA	TGTGCCAGCAGCTCTTCCCCAAGGGACACTGAAGCTTTCTTT	CASSSSPRDTEAFF